The entry below gives a single TCR beta chain sequence along with its context. The data were obtained in a study of cytomegalovirus exposure and HLA in healthy donors. V was pared by 5 bases and J by 6 bases, with 11 bases between. This CDR3 spans 12 amino acids. Per germline, CDR1 MNHNY and CDR2 SVGAGI (reference sequence). In the PCR, 60 Vbeta and 13 Jbeta primers were used. This table comes from immunoSEQ multiplex PCR, and its TCRdb copy is limited to in-frame clones, with some not included. The sample includes approximately 80,000 clones, around 72% of them seen just once. The sample consisted of PBMCs. The chain carries TRBV6-6 and TRBJ2-7; D perhaps matches TRBD2 (6 bases). The clonotype comes from a middle-aged woman in good health and CMV-seropositive. The CDR3 sequence is CASSRRAGEQYF. The CDR3 DNA reads TGTGCCAGCAGTAGGAGGGCTGGCGAGCAGTACTTC.